The following is a TCR beta chain sequence with its context. Its antigen remains unknown. This record belongs to a study of T-cell memory formation after mild COVID-19. Overall study: Clusters of TCRs were largely donor specific.

Study results and limitations: Memory from before infection featured some responding clones, which suggests cross-reactive memory joined. Specificity for SARS-CoV-2 was not confirmed among the second-wave clones peaking on day 37. The CD4+ clones that contracted clustered mainly within CM and EM, and the CD8+ clones concentrated in EMRA.

TCRdb used MiXCR to reprocess the 5' RACE reads, holding one entry per CDR3 protein. The repertoire consists of roughly 310,000 distinct CDR3 sequences, with 15% to 20% occurring once and the leading ten covering roughly 20%. V was pared by 8 bases and J by 4 bases, with 12 bases of the junction left unmatched. Per germline, CDR1 SGHTA and CDR2 FQGTGA. This CDR3 has 16 amino acids. V gene TRBV7-3 combines with J gene TRBJ2-3; 10 positions match TRBD2. The TCR sequence derives from a man aged 18 to 35 who had mild COVID-19 (a few samples of this study predate the infection). Cell type and time point are not known. Specimen: PBMCs or a T cell subset sorted from them (not recorded which). CDR3 coding DNA: TGTGCCAGCTCCAAAGGGCCCAGCGGGGGGGCAGATACGCAGTATTTT. It encodes CASSKGPSGGADTQYF.